A single sample is the source of the 16 T cell receptor beta chains below, sequenced in a study of blood T cell repertoires in COVID-19. Using immunoSEQ multiplex PCR, the repertoire was profiled, and TCRdb retains in-frame clones only, with some absent. The sample has fewer than 250,000 clones, about 90% seen once. Sample: peripheral blood. The receptor source for this set is a man aged 25 to 40 with acute or convalescent COVID-19.

The gene calls are TRBV6-4 and TRBJ2-5, with a possible D match to TRBD2 (6 bases). The CDR3 is made up of 13 amino acids. Germline V gene data show CDR1 as MRHNA and CDR2 as SNTAGT. V lost 6 bases to trimming and J lost 2 bases, with 10 bases between them. The CDR3 protein is CASSRDSQETQYF. The CDR3 DNA reads TGTGCCAGCAGCCGGGACTCTCAAGAGACCCAGTACTTC.

The V and J genes are TRBV5-1 and TRBJ2-5, with D perhaps TRBD2 (6 bases). Germline CDR1 and CDR2: SGHRS and YFSETQ. Trimming removed 0 bases at V and 7 bases at J, with 16 bases between. The CDR3 is made up of 15 amino acids. The CDR3 DNA sequence: TGCGCCAGCAGCTTGGGTAGGACTACGGTTGGGACCCAGTACTTC. Amino acids: CASSLGRTTVGTQYF.

The chain couples TRBV3-1 (or the pseudogene TRBV3-2) to TRBJ1-2; TRBD1 matches at 8 bases. There are 12 residues in the CDR3. Trimming took 4 bases from V and 8 from J; bases not matched to a gene: 3. Per the germline V gene, CDR1 is LGHDT and CDR2 is YNNKEL (reference sequence). The chain's CDR3 is CASSLRGRGYTF. The CDR3 bases are TGTGCCAGCAGCCTCAGGGGGCGAGGCTACACCTTC.

This clone was seen only a few times. V and J are TRBV7-9 and TRBJ1-1; D is perhaps TRBD1 (6 bases). The CDR3 sequence is 13 residues long. Between the trimmed V and J ends, which lost 5 bases and 5 bases, there was a span of 12 bases. CDR1 is SEHNR, CDR2 FQNEAQ, per germline (reference sequence). The CDR3: CASSADSLTEAFF. The CDR3 nucleotides read TGTGCCAGCAGCGCGGACAGTCTGACTGAAGCTTTCTTT.

The chain recombines TRBV6-5 with TRBJ2-7; no clear D. V was pared by 1 base and J by 1 base, with 5 bases between. Germline V gene sequence: CDR1 MNHEY, CDR2 SVGAGI. There are 13 residues in the CDR3. CDR3 coding DNA: TGTGCCAGCAGTTACTACTATTCCTACGAGCAGTACTTC. Amino acid sequence: CASSYYYSYEQYF.

The CDR3 DNA reads TGCGCCAGCAGCCAACAAGCGGGAGTAGGGCAAGAGACCCAGTACTTC. Translation: CASSQQAGVGQETQYF. The V and J genes are TRBV4-1 and TRBJ2-5, with 8 bases fitting TRBD2. V shed 2 bases, J shed 2 bases, and the junction held 7 bases outside the gene matches. Germline assignment: CDR1 MGHRA and CDR2 YSYEKL. This CDR3 spans 16 amino acids.

In this sample, this clone turned up a few times. This chain joins TRBV7-2 and TRBJ2-1; 9 nucleotides agree with TRBD1. In germline, CDR1 is SGHTA, CDR2 FQGNSA. There are 15 residues in the CDR3. V dropped 0 bases and J dropped 6; count of bases not matched to a gene: 3. The CDR3 here is CASSLAGTGPNEQFF. In nucleotides, the CDR3 is TGTGCCAGCAGCTTAGCCGGGACAGGGCCCAATGAGCAGTTCTTC.

The chain uses TRBV5-1 and TRBJ2-7, with TRBD1 matching over 7 bases. V shed 4 bases and J 3 bases; nucleotides not matched to a gene: 10. CDR1 and CDR2 from the germline V gene are SGHRS and YFSETQ. The CDR3 is 15 residues long. Here the CDR3 DNA reads TGCGCCAGCAGCCGAGCCCCGACAGGGATCTACGAGCAGTACTTC. It is translated as CASSRAPTGIYEQYF.

The V gene is TRBV19, the J gene TRBJ2-3; D gene ambiguous. The CDR3 covers 15 residues. V was trimmed by 2 bases and J by 1 base, leaving 10 bases between them. Germline CDR1 and CDR2: LNHDA and SQIVND (reference sequence). This CDR3 is CASSIQYLGTDTQYF. The CDR3 nucleotides read TGTGCCAGTAGTATACAATACCTAGGCACAGATACGCAGTATTTT.

This chain connects TRBV6-5 to TRBJ1-4, with no clear D. CDR1 MNHEY and CDR2 SVGAGI come from the germline V gene. CDR3 size: 14 residues. Between the trimmed V and J ends, which lost 6 bases and 3 bases, there was a span of 11 bases. CDR3 nucleotide sequence: TGTGCCAGCAGGTCGGAGTTACCTAATGAAAAACTGTTTTTT. It yields the protein CASRSELPNEKLFF.

This clone was seen just once. Other DNA sequences in the same sample also yield this CDR3. J is TRBJ1-4 and V is TRBV7-9; 8 nucleotides agree with TRBD1. This CDR3 region has 14 residues. The V gene's germline CDR1 is SEHNR and CDR2 FQNEAQ (reference sequence). Trimming removed 4 bases from V and 8 bases from J; junction bases left unmatched: 6. CDR3 sequence reads: CASSSGQGNEKLFF. The CDR3 DNA reads TGTGCCAGCAGCTCCGGACAGGGTAACGAAAAACTGTTTTTT.

The CDR3 DNA sequence: TGTGCCAGCAGCTTCAGGGGCCAGCCCCAGCATTTT. Translating it yields CASSFRGQPQHF. J is TRBJ1-5 and V is TRBV5-4, with D possibly being TRBD1 (6 bases). Germline-derived CDR1 and CDR2 are SGHNT and YYREEE (reference sequence). The CDR3 totals 12 residues. The ends were cut back, 2 bases at V and 7 bases at J, with 7 bases in the middle.

For the CDR3, the DNA is TGTGCCAGCAGTCGAGACAGAAGCAATCAGCCCCAGCATTTT. Protein sequence: CASSRDRSNQPQHF. This chain links TRBV6-5 with TRBJ1-5; TRBD1 is a possible D gene (5 bases). Trimming removed 5 bases at V and 1 base at J, with 9 bases between. Germline V gene sequence: CDR1 MNHEY, CDR2 SVGAGI. The CDR3 runs to 14 residues.

V usage is TRBV12-3 or TRBV12-4 and J usage is TRBJ1-1; D not resolved. The CDR3 runs to 13 residues. Trimming removed 6 bases from V and 8 bases from J, with 16 bases in between. The CDR3 DNA is TGTGCCAGCAGACCGCACACCTCAGGAGAAGCTTTCTTT. Its translation is CASRPHTSGEAFF.

The chain employs TRBV19 and TRBJ1-5; D not certain. The V gene lost 9 bases and the J gene lost 6 bases, with 12 bases spanning the gap. Germline loops: CDR1 LNHDA, CDR2 SQIVND (reference sequence). There are 12 residues in the CDR3. The chain's CDR3 is CASRFGVQPQHF. As DNA, the CDR3 is TGTGCCAGCAGATTCGGGGTTCAGCCCCAGCATTTT.

The chain employs TRBV5-1 and TRBJ2-5; 9 bases map to TRBD1. After removal of 4 bases from V and 3 bases from J, the junction contained 7 bases not matched to a gene. The CDR3 contains 15 residues. Per germline, CDR1 SGHRS and CDR2 YFSETQ. The CDR3 bases are TGCGCCAGCAGCCCTTTGGACAGGGGCGAAGAGACCCAGTACTTC. Translated, it gives CASSPLDRGEETQYF. The full variable domain, with the rest looked up from reference TRBV5-1 and TRBJ2-5, is KAGVTQTPRYLIKTRGQQVTLSCSPISGHRSVSWYQQTPGQGLQFLFEYFSETQRNKGNFPGRFSGRQFSNSRSEMNVSTLELGDSALYLCASSPLDRGEETQYFGPGTRLLVL.